This T cell receptor beta chain was captured in a study of T-cell memory formation after mild COVID-19. TCRdb re-analysed the 5' RACE reads in MiXCR, keeping a single row per CDR3 protein. Here the sample spans 280,000 or so distinct CDR3 sequences, roughly 18% being singletons. The CDR3 extends over 14 amino acids. V lost 7 bases and J 2 bases, leaving 11 bases between the germline ends. This clonotype was sampled from a man aged 18 to 35 who had mild COVID-19 (a few samples of this study predate the infection). Cell type and time point are not known. The rearrangement joins TRBV12-3 or TRBV12-4 to TRBJ2-2, with D unclear. Input material: PBMCs or a T cell subset sorted from them (not recorded which). This CDR3 is CASIPQTNTGELFF. In nucleotides, the CDR3 is TGTGCCAGCATCCCTCAAACCAACACCGGGGAGCTGTTTTTT.